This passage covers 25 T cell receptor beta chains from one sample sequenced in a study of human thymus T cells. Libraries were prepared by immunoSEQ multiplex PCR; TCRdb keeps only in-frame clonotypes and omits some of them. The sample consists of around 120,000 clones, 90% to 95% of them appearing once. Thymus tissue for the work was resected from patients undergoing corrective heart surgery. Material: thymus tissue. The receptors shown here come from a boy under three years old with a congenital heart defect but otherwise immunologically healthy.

CDR3 sequence: CASSRDRGNSGNTIYF. In DNA form, the CDR3 reads TGCGCCAGCAGCCGGGACAGGGGAAACTCTGGAAACACCATATATTTT. This chain joins TRBV4-1 and TRBJ1-3; 10 nucleotides line up with TRBD1. CDR1 is MGHRA, CDR2 YSYEKL, per germline. The CDR3 has 16 residues. The J segment lost 0 bases and the V segment lost 4 bases, leaving 3 bases of the junction unmatched.

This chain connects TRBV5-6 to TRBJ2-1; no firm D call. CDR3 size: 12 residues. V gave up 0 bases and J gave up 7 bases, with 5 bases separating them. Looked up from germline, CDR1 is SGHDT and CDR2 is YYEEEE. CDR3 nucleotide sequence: TGTGCCAGCAGCTTGGTCACGAATGAGCAGTTCTTC. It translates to CASSLVTNEQFF.

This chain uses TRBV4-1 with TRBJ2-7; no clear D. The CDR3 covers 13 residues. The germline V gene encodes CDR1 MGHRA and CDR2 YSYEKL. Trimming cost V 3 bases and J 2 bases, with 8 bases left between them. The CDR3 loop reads CASSQVTPYEQYF. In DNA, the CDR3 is TGCGCCAGCAGCCAGGTCACCCCCTACGAGCAGTACTTC.

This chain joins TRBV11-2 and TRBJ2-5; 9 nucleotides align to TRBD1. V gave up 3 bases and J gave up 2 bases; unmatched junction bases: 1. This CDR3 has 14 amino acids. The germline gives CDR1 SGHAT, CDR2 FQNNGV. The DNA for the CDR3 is TGTGCCAGCAGCTTGGGGACAGGGCAAGAGACCCAGTACTTC. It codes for CASSLGTGQETQYF.

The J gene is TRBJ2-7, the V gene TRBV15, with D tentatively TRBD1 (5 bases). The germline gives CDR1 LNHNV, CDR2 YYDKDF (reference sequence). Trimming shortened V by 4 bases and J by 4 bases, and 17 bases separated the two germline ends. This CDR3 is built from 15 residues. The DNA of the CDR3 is TGTGCCACCAGCACCACTTTCGGACACCTTTACGAGCAGTACTTC. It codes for CATSTTFGHLYEQYF.

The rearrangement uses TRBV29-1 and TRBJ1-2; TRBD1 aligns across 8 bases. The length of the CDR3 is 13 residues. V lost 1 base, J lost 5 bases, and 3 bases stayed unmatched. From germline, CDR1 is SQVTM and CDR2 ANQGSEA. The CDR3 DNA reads TGCAGCGTTGAAGGGCAGGGGGCATATGGCTACACCTTC. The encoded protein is CSVEGQGAYGYTF.

The CDR3 loop is CASSFPGGSYNEQFF. CDR3 nucleotide sequence: TGTGCCAGCAGCTTTCCAGGGGGCTCCTACAATGAGCAGTTCTTC. This chain connects TRBV14 to TRBJ2-1; TRBD1 agrees at 7 bases. The J segment lost 0 bases and the V segment lost 5 bases, leaving 4 bases of the junction unmatched. The CDR3 has 15 amino acids. CDR1 and CDR2 (germline): SGHDN, FVKESK.

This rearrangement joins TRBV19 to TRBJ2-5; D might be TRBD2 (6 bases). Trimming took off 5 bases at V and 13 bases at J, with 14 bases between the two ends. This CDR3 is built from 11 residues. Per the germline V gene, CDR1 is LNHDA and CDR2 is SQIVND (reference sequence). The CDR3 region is CASSSRDSLYF. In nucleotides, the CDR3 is TGTGCCAGTAGTTCACGGGACTCCCTGTACTTC. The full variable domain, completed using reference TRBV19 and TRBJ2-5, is DGGITQSPKYLFRKEGQNVTLSCEQNLNHDAMYWYRQDPGQGLRLIYYSQIVNDFQKGDIAEGYSVSREKKESFPLTVTSAQKNPTAFYLCASSSRDSLYFGPGTRLLVL.

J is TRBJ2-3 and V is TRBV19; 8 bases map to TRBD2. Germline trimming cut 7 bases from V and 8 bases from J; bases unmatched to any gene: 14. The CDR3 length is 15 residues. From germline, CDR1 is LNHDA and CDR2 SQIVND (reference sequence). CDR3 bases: TGTGCCAGTACCTTTAGCGGGGCGCTATTCGGTACGCAGTATTTT. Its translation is CASTFSGALFGTQYF.

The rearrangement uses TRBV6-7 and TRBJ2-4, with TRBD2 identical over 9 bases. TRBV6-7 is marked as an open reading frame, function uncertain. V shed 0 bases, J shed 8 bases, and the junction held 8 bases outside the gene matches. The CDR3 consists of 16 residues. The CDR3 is CASSYSSAGGPDIQYF. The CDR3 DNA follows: TGTGCCAGCAGTTACTCTTCCGCGGGGGGGCCGGACATTCAGTACTTC.

The CDR3 reads CASTPRTIGETQYF. Here the CDR3 DNA reads TGCGCCAGCACCCCCCGGACTATCGGGGAGACCCAGTACTTC. The V call is TRBV5-1, the J call TRBJ2-5; D possibly corresponds to TRBD2 (6 bases). This CDR3 is built from 14 residues. V lost 6 bases and J lost 5, with 17 bases in between. Germline CDR1 and CDR2: SGHRS and YFSETQ.

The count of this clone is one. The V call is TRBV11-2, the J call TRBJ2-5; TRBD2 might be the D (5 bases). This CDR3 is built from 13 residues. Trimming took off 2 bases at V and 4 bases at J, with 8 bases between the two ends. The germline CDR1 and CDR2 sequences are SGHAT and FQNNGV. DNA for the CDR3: TGTGCCAGCAGCTTATGGGAGCGAGAGACCCAGTACTTC. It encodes CASSLWERETQYF.

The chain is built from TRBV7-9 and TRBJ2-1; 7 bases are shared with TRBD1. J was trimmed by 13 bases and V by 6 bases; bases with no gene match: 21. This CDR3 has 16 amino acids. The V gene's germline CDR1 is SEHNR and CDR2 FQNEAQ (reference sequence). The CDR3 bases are TGTGCCAGCAGGCAATCGACAGGGTTAGCCTCCCCTGAACAGTTCTTC. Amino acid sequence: CASRQSTGLASPEQFF.

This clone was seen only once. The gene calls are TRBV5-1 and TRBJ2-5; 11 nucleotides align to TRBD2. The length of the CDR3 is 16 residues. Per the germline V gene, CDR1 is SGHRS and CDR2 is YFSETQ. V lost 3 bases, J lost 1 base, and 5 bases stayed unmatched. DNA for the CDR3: TGCGCCAGCAGCTCCCCCACTAGCGGGGGCCAAGAGACCCAGTACTTC. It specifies CASSSPTSGGQETQYF.

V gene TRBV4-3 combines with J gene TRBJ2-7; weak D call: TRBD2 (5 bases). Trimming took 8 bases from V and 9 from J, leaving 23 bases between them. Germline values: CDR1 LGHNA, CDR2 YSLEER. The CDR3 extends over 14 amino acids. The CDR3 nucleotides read TGCGCCAGCTCGGACGATGTGGAAAGCGGATCGCAGTACTTC. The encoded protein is CASSDDVESGSQYF.

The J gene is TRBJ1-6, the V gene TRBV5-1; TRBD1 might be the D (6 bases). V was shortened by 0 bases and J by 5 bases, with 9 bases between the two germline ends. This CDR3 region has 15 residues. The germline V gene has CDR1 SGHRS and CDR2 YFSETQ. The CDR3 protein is CASSLVGGDNSPLHF. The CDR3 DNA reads TGCGCCAGCAGCTTGGTCGGGGGCGATAATTCACCCCTCCACTTT.

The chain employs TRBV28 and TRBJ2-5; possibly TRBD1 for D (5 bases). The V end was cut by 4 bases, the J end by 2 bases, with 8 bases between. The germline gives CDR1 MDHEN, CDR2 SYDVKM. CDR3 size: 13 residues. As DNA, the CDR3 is TGTGCCAGCAGTTCGGCAGGGCAAGAGACCCAGTACTTC. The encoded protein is CASSSAGQETQYF. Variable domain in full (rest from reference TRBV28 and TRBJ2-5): DVKVTQSSRYLVKRTGEKVFLECVQDMDHENMFWYRQDPGLGLRLIYFSYDVKMKEKGDIPEGYSVSREKKERFSLILESASTNQTSMYLCASSSAGQETQYFGPGTRLLVL.

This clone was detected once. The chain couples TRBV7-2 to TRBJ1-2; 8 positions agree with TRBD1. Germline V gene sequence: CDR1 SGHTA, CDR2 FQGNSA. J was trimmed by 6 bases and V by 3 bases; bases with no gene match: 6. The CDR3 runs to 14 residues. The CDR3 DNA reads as TGTGCCAGCAGCTTCACAACAGGGGGAAATGGCTACACCTTC. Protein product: CASSFTTGGNGYTF.

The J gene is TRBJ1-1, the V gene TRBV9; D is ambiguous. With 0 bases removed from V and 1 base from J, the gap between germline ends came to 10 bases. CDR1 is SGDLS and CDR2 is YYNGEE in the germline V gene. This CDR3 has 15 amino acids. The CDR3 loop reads CASSVGIGPNTEAFF. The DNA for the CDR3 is TGTGCCAGCAGCGTAGGGATTGGTCCGAACACTGAAGCTTTCTTT.

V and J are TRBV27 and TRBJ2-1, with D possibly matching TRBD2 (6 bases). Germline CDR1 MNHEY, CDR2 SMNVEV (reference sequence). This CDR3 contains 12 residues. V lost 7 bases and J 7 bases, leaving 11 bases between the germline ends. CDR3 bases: TGTGCCAGCAAAGCTAGCGAGAATGAGCAGTTCTTC. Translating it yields CASKASENEQFF.

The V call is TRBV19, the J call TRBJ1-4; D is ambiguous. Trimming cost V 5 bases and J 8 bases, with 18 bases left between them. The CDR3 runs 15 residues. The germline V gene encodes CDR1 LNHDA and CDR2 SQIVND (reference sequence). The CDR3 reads CASSSTGEGREKLFF. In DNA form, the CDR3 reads TGTGCCAGTAGTTCCACCGGAGAGGGTCGGGAAAAACTGTTTTTT.

CDR3 in DNA: TGTGCCAGCAGTTCCAACAGGGGGAACACTGAAGCTTTCTTT. This encodes CASSSNRGNTEAFF. The V call is TRBV27, the J call TRBJ1-1; 7 bases agree with TRBD1. The CDR3 length is 14 residues. Germline loops: CDR1 MNHEY, CDR2 SMNVEV (reference sequence). V lost 4 bases, J lost 1 base, and 3 bases stayed unmatched.

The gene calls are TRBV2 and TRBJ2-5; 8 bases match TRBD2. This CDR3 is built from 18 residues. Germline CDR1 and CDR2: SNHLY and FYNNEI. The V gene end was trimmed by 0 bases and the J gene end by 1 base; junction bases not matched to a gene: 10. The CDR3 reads CASSEAHAGGRAQETQYF. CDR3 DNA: TGTGCCAGCAGTGAAGCGCACGCGGGGGGTAGAGCCCAAGAGACCCAGTACTTC.

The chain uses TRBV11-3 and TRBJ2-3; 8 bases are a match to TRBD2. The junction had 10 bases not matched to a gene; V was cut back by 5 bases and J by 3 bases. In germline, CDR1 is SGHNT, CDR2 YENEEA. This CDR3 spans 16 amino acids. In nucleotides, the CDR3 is TGTGCCAGCAGCCCTCGGGGGGGGCCCCGGACAGATACGCAGTATTTT. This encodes CASSPRGGPRTDTQYF.

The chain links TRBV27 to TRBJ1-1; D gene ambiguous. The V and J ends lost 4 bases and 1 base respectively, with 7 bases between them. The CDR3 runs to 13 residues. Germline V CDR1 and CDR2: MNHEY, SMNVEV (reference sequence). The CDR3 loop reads CASSSEPNTEAFF. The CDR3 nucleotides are TGTGCCAGCAGTTCGGAGCCGAACACTGAAGCTTTCTTT.